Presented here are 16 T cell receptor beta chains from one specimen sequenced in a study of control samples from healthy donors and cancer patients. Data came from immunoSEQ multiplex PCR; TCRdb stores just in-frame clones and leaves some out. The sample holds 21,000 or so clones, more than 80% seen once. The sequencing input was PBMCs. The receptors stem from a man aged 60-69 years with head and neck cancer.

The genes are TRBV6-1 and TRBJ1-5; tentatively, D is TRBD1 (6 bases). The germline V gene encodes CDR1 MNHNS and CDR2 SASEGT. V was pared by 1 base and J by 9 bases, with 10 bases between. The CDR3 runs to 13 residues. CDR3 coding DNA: TGTGCCAGCAGTGAAGGAGGGGGTATGCCCCAGCATTTT. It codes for CASSEGGGMPQHF.

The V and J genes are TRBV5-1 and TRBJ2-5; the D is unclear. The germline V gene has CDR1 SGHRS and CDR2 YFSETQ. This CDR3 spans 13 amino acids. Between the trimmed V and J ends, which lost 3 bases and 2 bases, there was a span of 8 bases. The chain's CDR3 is CASSSSVQETQYF. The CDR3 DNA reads TGCGCCAGCAGCTCGTCAGTTCAAGAGACCCAGTACTTC.

DNA for the CDR3: TGTGCCAGCAGCTCCCGGGACACCACCGGGGAGCTGTTTTTT. Encoded protein: CASSSRDTTGELFF. The chain couples TRBV9 to TRBJ2-2, with a weak D call TRBD1 (6 bases). The CDR3 runs to 14 residues. The V gene lost 4 bases and the J gene lost 4 bases, with 11 bases spanning the gap. Germline values: CDR1 SGDLS, CDR2 YYNGEE. The whole variable domain, filled in from reference TRBV9 and TRBJ2-2, reads DSGVTQTPKHLITATGQRVTLRCSPRSGDLSVYWYQQSLDQGLQFLIQYYNGEERAKGNILERFSAQQFPDLHSELNLSSLELGDSALYFCASSSRDTTGELFFGEGSRLTVL.

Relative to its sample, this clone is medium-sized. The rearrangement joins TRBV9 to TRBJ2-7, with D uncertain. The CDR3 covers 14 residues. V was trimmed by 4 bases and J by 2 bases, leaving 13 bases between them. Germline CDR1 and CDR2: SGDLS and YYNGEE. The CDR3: CASSPPGLTYEQYV. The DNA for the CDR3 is TGTGCCAGCAGCCCTCCCGGGTTGACCTACGAGCAGTACGTC.

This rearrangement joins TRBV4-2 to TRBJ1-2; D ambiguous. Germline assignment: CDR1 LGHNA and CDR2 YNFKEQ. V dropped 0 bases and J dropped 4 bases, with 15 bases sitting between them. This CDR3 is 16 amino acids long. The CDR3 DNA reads TGTGCCAGCAGCCAAGATCTACGGGCAGAAACCTATGGCTACACCTTC. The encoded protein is CASSQDLRAETYGYTF.

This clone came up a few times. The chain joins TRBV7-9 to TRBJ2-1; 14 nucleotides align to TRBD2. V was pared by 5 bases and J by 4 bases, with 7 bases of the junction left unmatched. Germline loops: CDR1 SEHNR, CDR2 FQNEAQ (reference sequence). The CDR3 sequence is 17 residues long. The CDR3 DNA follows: TGTGCCAGCAGCCCAGAGGGACTAGCGGGAGCGTACAATGAGCAGTTCTTC. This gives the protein CASSPEGLAGAYNEQFF. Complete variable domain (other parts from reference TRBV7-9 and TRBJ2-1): DTGVSQNPRHKITKRGQNVTFRCDPISEHNRLYWYRQTLGQGPEFLTYFQNEAQLEKSRLLSDRFSAERPKGSFSTLEIQRTEQGDSAMYLCASSPEGLAGAYNEQFFGPGTRLTVL.

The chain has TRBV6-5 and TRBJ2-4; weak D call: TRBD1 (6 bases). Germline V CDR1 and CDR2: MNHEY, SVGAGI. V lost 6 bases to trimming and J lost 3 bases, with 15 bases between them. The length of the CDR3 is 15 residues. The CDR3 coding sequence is TGTGCCAGCAGGCTCCGGGACAACATCAAAAACATTCAGTACTTC. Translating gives CASRLRDNIKNIQYF.

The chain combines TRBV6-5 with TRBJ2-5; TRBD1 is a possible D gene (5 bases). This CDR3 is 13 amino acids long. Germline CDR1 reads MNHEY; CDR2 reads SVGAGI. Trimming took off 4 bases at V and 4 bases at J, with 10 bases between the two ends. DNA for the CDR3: TGTGCCAGCAGTTTAGTGGGGCCAGAGACCCAGTACTTC. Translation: CASSLVGPETQYF.

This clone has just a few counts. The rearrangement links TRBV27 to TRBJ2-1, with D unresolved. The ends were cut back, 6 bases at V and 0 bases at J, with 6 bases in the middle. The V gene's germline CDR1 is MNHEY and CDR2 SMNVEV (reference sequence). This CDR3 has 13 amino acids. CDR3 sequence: CASRGLSYNEQFF. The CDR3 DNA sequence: TGTGCCAGCAGAGGGCTCTCCTACAATGAGCAGTTCTTC.

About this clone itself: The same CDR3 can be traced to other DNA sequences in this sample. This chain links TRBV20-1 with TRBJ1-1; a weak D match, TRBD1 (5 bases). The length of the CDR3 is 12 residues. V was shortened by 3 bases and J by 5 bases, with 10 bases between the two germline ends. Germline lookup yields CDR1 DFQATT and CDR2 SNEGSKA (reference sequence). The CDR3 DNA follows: TGCAGTGCTAGTGGGGGTGGTACTGAAGCTTTCTTT. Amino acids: CSASGGGTEAFF.

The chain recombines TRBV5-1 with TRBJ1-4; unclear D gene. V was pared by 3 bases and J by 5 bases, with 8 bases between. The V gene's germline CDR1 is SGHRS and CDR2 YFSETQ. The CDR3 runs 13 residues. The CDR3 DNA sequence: TGCGCCAGCAGCTCGGGTCCCAATGAAAAACTGTTTTTT. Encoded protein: CASSSGPNEKLFF.

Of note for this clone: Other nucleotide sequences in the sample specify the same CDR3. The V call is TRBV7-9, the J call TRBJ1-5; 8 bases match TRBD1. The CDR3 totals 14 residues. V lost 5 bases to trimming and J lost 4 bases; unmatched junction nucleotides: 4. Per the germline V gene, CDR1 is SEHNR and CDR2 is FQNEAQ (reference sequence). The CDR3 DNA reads TGTGCCAGCAGCCCCGGACAGGGAAATCAGCCCCAGCATTTT. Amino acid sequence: CASSPGQGNQPQHF.

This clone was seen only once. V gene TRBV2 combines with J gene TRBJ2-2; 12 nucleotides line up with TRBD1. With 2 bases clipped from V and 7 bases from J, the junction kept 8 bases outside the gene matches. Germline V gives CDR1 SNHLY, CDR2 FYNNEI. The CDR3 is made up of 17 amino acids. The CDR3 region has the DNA TGTGCCAGCAGTGAAATGGGACAGGGGGCTCGGAACGGGGAGCTGTTTTTT. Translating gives CASSEMGQGARNGELFF.

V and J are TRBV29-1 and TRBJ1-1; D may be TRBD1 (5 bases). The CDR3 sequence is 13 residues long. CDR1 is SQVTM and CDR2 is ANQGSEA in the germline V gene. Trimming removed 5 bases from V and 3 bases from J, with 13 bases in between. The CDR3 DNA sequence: TGCAGCGTTCTTCAGGGACGGGACACTGAAGCTTTCTTT. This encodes CSVLQGRDTEAFF.

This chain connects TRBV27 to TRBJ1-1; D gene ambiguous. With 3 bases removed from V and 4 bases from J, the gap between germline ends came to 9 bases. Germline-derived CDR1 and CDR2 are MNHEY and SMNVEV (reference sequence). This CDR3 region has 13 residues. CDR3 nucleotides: TGTGCCAGCAGTTTGGTCCGGGGCACTGAAGCTTTCTTT. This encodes CASSLVRGTEAFF.

The DNA of the CDR3 is TGTGCCATCAGTGACCCCGCCCGGGGGGGGACGGGCGAGCAGTACGTC. The encoded protein is CAISDPARGGTGEQYV. The chain is built from TRBV10-3 and TRBJ2-7; 8 bases fit TRBD2. Germline V gives CDR1 ENHRY, CDR2 SYGVKD. This CDR3 has 16 residues. The junction had 13 bases not matched to a gene; V was cut back by 3 bases and J by 6 bases.